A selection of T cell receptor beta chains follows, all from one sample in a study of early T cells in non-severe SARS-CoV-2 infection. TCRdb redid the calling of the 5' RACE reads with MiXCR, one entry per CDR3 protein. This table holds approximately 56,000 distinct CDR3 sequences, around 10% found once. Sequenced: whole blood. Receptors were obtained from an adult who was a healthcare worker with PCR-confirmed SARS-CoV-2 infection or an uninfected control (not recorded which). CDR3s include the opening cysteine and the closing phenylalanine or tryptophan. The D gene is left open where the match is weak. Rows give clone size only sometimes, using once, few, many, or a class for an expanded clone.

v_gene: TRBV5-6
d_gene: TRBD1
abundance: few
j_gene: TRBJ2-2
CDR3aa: CASSAQGDTGELFF
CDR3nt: TGTGCCAGCAGCGCCCAGGGGGACACCGGGGAGCTGTTTTTT

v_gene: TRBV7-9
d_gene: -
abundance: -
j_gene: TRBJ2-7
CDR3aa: CASSLQEEDEQYF
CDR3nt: TGTGCCAGCAGCTTACAGGAGGAGGACGAGCAGTACTTC

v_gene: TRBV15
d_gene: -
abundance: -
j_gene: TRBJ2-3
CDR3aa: CATSREAGTDTQYF
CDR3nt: TGTGCCACCAGCAGAGAGGCGGGCACAGATACGCAGTATTTT

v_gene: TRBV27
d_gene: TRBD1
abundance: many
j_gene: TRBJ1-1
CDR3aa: CATRGTGRWSTEAFF
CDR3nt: TGTGCCACCCGGGGGACAGGGAGGTGGAGCACTGAAGCTTTCTTT

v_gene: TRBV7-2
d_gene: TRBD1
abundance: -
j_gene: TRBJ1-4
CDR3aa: CASSQPGQGVEKLFF
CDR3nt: TGTGCCAGCAGTCAACCGGGACAGGGTGTGGAAAAACTGTTTTTT

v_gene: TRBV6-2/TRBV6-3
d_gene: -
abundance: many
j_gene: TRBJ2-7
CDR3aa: CASSYASGSATYEQYF
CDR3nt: TGTGCCAGCAGTTACGCGTCTGGATCCGCAACCTACGAGCAGTACTTC

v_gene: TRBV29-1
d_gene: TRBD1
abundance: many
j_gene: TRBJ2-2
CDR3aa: CSVGDRTTGELFF
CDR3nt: TGCAGCGTCGGGGACAGGACCACCGGGGAGCTGTTTTTT

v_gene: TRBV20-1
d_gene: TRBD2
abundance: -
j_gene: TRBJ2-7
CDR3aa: CSATSGIYEQYF
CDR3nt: TGCAGTGCAACTAGCGGGATCTACGAGCAGTACTTC

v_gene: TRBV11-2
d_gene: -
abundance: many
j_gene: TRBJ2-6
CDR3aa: CASSLVRSGANVLTF
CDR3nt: TGTGCCAGCAGCTTAGTGCGCTCTGGGGCCAACGTCCTGACTTTC

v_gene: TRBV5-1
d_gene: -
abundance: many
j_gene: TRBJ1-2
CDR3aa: CASSASRRGYTF
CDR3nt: TGCGCCAGCAGCGCCAGCAGACGTGGCTACACCTTC

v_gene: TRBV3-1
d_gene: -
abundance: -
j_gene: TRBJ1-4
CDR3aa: CASGEWADLFF
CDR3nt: TGTGCCAGCGGGGAATGGGCTGACCTGTTTTTT

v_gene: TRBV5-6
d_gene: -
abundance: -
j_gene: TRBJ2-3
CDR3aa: CASSRGQDTQYF
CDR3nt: TGTGCCAGCAGCAGAGGACAGGATACGCAGTATTTT

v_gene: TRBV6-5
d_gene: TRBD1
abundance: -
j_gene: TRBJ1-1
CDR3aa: CASSYTPSRGITEAFF
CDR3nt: TGTGCCAGCAGTTACACCCCTTCCAGGGGGATCACTGAAGCTTTCTTT

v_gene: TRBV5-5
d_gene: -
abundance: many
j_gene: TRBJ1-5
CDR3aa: CASSLEGGYGQPQHF
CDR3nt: TGTGCCAGCAGCTTGGAAGGGGGGTACGGACAGCCCCAGCATTTT

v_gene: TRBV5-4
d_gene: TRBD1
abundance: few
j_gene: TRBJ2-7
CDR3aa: CASSYGTDPTYEQYF
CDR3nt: TGTGCCAGCAGCTATGGGACAGACCCAACTTACGAGCAGTACTTC

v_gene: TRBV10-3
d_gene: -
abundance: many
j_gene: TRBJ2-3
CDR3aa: CAILGADTQYF
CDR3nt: TGTGCCATCTTAGGGGCAGATACGCAGTATTTT

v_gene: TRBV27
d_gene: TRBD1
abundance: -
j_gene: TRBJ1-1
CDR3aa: CASSPDRVNTEAFF
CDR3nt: TGTGCCAGCAGTCCCGACAGGGTGAACACTGAAGCTTTCTTT

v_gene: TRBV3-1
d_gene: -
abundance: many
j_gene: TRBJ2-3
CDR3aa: CASSPRDGDTQYF
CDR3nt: TGTGCCAGCAGCCCGAGAGACGGGGATACGCAGTATTTT

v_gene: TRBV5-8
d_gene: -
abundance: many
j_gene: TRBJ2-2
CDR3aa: CATGEGRTGELFF
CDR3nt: TGTGCCACCGGTGAAGGTCGGACCGGGGAGCTGTTTTTT

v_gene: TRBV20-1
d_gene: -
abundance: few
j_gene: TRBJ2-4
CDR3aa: CSARRSSENIQYF
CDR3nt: TGCAGTGCTAGGCGCAGCTCCGAAAACATTCAGTACTTC

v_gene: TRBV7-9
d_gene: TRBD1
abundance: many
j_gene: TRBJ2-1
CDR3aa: CASSLWGQGLSNEQFF
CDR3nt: TGTGCCAGCAGCTTATGGGGACAGGGTTTGTCCAATGAGCAGTTCTTC

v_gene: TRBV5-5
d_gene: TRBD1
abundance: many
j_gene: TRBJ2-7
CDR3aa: CASNLRGTGEYEQYF
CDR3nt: TGTGCCAGCAACCTGCGCGGGACAGGGGAATACGAGCAGTACTTC

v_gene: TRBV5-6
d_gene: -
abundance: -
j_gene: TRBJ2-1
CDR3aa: CASSLGGVSYNEQFF
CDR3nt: TGTGCCAGCAGCTTGGGAGGTGTCTCCTACAATGAGCAGTTCTTC

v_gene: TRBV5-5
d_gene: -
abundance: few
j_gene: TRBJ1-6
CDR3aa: CASSHRLWAGEESPLHF
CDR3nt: TGTGCCAGCAGCCACCGTCTTTGGGCAGGGGAAGAATCACCCCTCCACTTT

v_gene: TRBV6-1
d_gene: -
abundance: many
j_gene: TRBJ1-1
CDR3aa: CASSEAYRIGAFF
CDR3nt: TGTGCCAGCAGTGAAGCATATAGGATCGGGGCTTTCTTT

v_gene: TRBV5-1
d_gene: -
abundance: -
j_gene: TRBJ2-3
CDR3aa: CASSLDSGSDTQYF
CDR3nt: TGCGCCAGCAGCCTCGACAGTGGGTCAGATACGCAGTATTTT